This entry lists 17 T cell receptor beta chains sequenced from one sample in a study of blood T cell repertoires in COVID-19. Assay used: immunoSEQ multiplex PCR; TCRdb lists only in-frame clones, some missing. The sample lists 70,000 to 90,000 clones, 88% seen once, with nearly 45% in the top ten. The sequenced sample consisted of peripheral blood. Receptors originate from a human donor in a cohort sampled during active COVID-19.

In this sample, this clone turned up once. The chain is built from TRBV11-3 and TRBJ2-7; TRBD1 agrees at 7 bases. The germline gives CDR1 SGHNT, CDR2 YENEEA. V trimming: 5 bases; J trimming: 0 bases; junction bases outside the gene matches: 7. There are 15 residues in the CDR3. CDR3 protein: CASSPRTGASYEQYF. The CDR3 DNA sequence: TGTGCCAGCAGCCCCCGGACAGGAGCCTCCTACGAGCAGTACTTC.

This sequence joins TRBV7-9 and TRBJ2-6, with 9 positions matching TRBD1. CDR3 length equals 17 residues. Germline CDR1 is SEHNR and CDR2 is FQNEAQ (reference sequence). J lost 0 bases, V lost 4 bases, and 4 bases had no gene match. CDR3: CASSSPGQGSGANVLTF. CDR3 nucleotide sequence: TGTGCCAGCAGCTCACCGGGACAGGGCTCTGGGGCCAACGTCCTGACTTTC.

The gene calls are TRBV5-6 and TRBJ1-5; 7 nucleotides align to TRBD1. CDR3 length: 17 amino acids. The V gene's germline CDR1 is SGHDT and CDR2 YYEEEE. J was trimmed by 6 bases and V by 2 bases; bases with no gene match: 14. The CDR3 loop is CASSFFRGSGNGQPQHF. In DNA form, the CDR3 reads TGTGCCAGCAGCTTTTTCAGGGGGAGCGGAAACGGTCAGCCCCAGCATTTT.

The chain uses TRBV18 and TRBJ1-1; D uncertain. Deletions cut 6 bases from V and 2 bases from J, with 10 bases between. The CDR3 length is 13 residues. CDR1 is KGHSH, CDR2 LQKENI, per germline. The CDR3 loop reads CASSSGENTEAFF. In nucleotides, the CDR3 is TGTGCCAGCTCCTCGGGAGAAAACACTGAAGCTTTCTTT.

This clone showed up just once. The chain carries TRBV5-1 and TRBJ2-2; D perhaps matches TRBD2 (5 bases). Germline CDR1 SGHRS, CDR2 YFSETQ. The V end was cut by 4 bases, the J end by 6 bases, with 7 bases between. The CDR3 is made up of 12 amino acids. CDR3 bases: TGCGCCAGCAGCCAGAGGGCCGGGGAGCTGTTTTTT. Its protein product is CASSQRAGELFF. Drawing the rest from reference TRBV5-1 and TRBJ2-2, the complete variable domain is KAGVTQTPRYLIKTRGQQVTLSCSPISGHRSVSWYQQTPGQGLQFLFEYFSETQRNKGNFPGRFSGRQFSNSRSEMNVSTLELGDSALYLCASSQRAGELFFGEGSRLTVL.

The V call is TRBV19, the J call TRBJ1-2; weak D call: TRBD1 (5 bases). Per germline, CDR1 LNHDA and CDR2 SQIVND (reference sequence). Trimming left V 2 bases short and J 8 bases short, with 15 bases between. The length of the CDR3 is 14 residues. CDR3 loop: CASSINFQAGGYTF. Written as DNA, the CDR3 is TGTGCCAGTAGTATAAACTTTCAGGCAGGGGGCTACACCTTC.

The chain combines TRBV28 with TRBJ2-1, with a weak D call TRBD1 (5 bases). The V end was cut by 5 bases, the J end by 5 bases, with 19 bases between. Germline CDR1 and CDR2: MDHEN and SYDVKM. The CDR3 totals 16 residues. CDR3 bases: TGTGCCAGCAGTGAATTAAGGGGTGATGGGAACAATGAGCAGTTCTTC. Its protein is CASSELRGDGNNEQFF.

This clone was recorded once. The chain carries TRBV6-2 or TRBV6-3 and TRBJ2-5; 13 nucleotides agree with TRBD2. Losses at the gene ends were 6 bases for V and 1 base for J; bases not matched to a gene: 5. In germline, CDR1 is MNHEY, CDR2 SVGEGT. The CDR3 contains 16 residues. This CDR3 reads CASSRLAGGPQETQYF. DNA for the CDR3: TGTGCCAGCAGCAGACTAGCGGGGGGCCCCCAAGAGACCCAGTACTTC.

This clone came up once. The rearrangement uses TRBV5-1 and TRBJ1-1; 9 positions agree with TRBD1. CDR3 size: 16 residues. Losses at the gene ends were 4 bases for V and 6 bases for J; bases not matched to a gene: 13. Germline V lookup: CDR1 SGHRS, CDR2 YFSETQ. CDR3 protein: CASSLSPEDRGPEAFF. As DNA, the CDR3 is TGCGCCAGCAGCCTGTCCCCTGAGGACAGGGGCCCTGAAGCTTTCTTT.

CDR3 region: CASSAVLSSYNEQFF. The CDR3, as DNA: TGTGCCAGCAGTGCGGTTCTGAGCTCCTACAATGAGCAGTTCTTC. V gene TRBV2 combines with J gene TRBJ2-1; D is ambiguous. Trimming stripped 4 bases from V and 0 bases from J, with 10 bases between. The germline CDR1 and CDR2 sequences are SNHLY and FYNNEI. CDR3 length: 15 amino acids.

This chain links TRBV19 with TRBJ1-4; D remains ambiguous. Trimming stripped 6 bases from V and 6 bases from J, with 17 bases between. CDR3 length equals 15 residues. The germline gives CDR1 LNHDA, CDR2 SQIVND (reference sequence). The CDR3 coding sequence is TGTGCCAGTAGATCGGAGCGGTCCGTAGATGAAAAACTGTTTTTT. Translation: CASRSERSVDEKLFF.

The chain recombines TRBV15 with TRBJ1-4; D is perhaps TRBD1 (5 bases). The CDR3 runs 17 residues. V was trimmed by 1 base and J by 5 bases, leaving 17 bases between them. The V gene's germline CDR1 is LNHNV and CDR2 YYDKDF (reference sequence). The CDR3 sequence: CATSRAPSRGGNEKLFF. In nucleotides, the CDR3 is TGTGCCACCAGCAGAGCCCCGAGCCGGGGGGGAAATGAAAAACTGTTTTTT.

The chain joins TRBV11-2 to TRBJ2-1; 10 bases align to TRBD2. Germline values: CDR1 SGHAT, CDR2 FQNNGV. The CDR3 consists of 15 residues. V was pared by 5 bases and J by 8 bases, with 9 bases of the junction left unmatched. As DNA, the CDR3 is TGTGCCAGCAGCATCTTAGCGGGGGGAAAGTATGAGCAGTTCTTC. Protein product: CASSILAGGKYEQFF.

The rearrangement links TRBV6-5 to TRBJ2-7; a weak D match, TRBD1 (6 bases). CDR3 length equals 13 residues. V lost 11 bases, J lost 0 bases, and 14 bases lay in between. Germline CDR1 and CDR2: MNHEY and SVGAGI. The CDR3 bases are TGTGCCTCTAGACAGGCGAACTCCTACGAGCAGTACTTC. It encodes CASRQANSYEQYF.

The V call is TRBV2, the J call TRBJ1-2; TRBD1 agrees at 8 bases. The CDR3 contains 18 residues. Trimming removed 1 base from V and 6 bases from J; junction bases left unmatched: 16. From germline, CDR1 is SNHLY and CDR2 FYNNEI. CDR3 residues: CASSEERGGQEGVHGYTF. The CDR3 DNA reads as TGTGCCAGCAGTGAAGAGAGGGGGGGACAGGAAGGAGTTCATGGCTACACCTTC. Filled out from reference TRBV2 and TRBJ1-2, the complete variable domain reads EPEVTQTPSHQVTQMGQEVILRCVPISNHLYFYWYRQILGQKVEFLVSFYNNEISEKSEIFDDQFSVERPDGSNFTLKIRSTKLEDSAMYFCASSEERGGQEGVHGYTFGSGTRLTVV.

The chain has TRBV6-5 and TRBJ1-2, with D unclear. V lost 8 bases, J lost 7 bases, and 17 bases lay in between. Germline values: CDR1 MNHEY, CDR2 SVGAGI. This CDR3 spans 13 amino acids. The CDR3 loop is CASHSDKAGGYTF. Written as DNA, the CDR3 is TGTGCCAGCCACTCCGACAAGGCAGGTGGCTACACCTTC.

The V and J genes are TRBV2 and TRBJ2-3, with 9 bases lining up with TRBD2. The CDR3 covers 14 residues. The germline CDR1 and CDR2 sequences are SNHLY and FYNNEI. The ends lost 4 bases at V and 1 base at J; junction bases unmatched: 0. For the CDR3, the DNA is TGTGCCAGCAGTGGGACTAGCGGCACAGATACGCAGTATTTT. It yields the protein CASSGTSGTDTQYF. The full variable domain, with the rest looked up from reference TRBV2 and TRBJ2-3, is EPEVTQTPSHQVTQMGQEVILRCVPISNHLYFYWYRQILGQKVEFLVSFYNNEISEKSEIFDDQFSVERPDGSNFTLKIRSTKLEDSAMYFCASSGTSGTDTQYFGPGTRLTVL.